Listed below are T cell receptor beta chains from one sample, sequenced in a study of T cell changes during pregnancy in multiple sclerosis. Generated by immunoSEQ multiplex PCR, the TCRdb table keeps only in-frame clones and is missing some. The sample records around 70,000 clones, around 90% being singletons. The sequences come from peripheral blood, collected in the third trimester of pregnancy. These receptor sequences come from a female donor with multiple sclerosis, enrolled in a pregnancy study. Both conserved end residues are part of each CDR3. Each record gives: V gene, clone size, D gene, J gene, CDR3 protein, CDR3 DNA. D genes are given only for firm matches. A row's size may be missing; if present it is once, few, many or a size class.

v_call: TRBV29-1; clone_size: -; d_call: TRBD1; j_call: TRBJ1-1; cdr3_aa: CSVGQGWGMNTEAFF; cdr3_nt: TGCAGCGTCGGACAGGGGTGGGGGATGAACACTGAAGCTTTCTTT
v_call: TRBV5-5; clone_size: once; d_call: -; j_call: TRBJ2-3; cdr3_aa: CASSRSTDTQYF; cdr3_nt: TGTGCCAGCAGCCGTAGCACAGATACGCAGTATTTT
v_call: TRBV10-3; clone_size: -; d_call: TRBD1; j_call: TRBJ1-5; cdr3_aa: CAISGAGGNQPQHF; cdr3_nt: TGTGCCATCAGTGGGGCAGGGGGGAATCAGCCCCAGCATTTT
v_call: TRBV5-6; clone_size: once; d_call: -; j_call: TRBJ2-7; cdr3_aa: CASSFGWGDSTYEQYF; cdr3_nt: TGTGCCAGCAGCTTTGGTTGGGGGGACAGTACCTACGAGCAGTACTTC
v_call: TRBV30; clone_size: -; d_call: -; j_call: TRBJ1-2; cdr3_aa: CAWSVLTGYTF; cdr3_nt: TGTGCCTGGAGTGTACTAACTGGCTACACCTTC
v_call: TRBV9; clone_size: -; d_call: TRBD1; j_call: TRBJ2-5; cdr3_aa: CASSERQGLRETQYF; cdr3_nt: TGTGCCAGCAGCGAAAGACAGGGGTTGAGAGAGACCCAGTACTTC
v_call: TRBV10-1; clone_size: -; d_call: TRBD2; j_call: TRBJ2-1; cdr3_aa: CASSEAGLAVDNEQFF; cdr3_nt: TGCGCCAGCAGTGAGGCAGGACTAGCGGTGGACAATGAGCAGTTCTTC
v_call: TRBV5-6; clone_size: -; d_call: -; j_call: TRBJ1-4; cdr3_aa: CASSTHRDREKLFF; cdr3_nt: TGTGCCAGCAGCACCCACAGGGATCGGGAAAAACTGTTTTTT
v_call: TRBV4-1; clone_size: -; d_call: TRBD1; j_call: TRBJ1-2; cdr3_aa: CASSHAAPTGAGYTF; cdr3_nt: TGCGCCAGCAGCCATGCCGCGCCGACAGGGGCTGGCTACACCTTC
v_call: TRBV30; clone_size: -; d_call: TRBD1; j_call: TRBJ2-2; cdr3_aa: CAWRDRGTGELFF; cdr3_nt: TGTGCCTGGAGGGACAGGGGCACCGGGGAGCTGTTTTTT
v_call: TRBV4-3; clone_size: -; d_call: -; j_call: TRBJ2-7; cdr3_aa: CASSQAMGGHEQYF; cdr3_nt: TGCGCCAGCAGCCAGGCCATGGGGGGTCACGAGCAGTACTTC
v_call: TRBV28; clone_size: once; d_call: -; j_call: TRBJ1-5; cdr3_aa: CASSPGAGFTGF; cdr3_nt: TGTGCCAGCAGTCCAGGGGCAGGCTTCACGGGTTTT
v_call: TRBV5-1; clone_size: -; d_call: TRBD1; j_call: TRBJ1-4; cdr3_aa: CASSSRGLTTNEKLFF; cdr3_nt: TGCGCCAGCAGCTCTAGGGGGCTCACAACTAATGAAAAACTGTTTTTT
v_call: TRBV6-1; clone_size: -; d_call: -; j_call: TRBJ2-2; cdr3_aa: CASSVMTANTGELFF; cdr3_nt: TGTGCCAGCAGTGTAATGACAGCGAACACCGGGGAGCTGTTTTTT
v_call: TRBV28; clone_size: -; d_call: -; j_call: TRBJ2-3; cdr3_aa: CASSLLQTSFSHTQYF; cdr3_nt: TGTGCCAGCAGTTTACTCCAAACTAGTTTTTCCCATACGCAGTATTTT
v_call: TRBV4-3; clone_size: -; d_call: -; j_call: TRBJ2-7; cdr3_aa: CASSQREGGGVDEQYF; cdr3_nt: TGCGCCAGCAGCCAGAGGGAGGGGGGGGGTGTGGACGAGCAGTACTTC
v_call: TRBV7-6; clone_size: -; d_call: TRBD1; j_call: TRBJ1-2; cdr3_aa: CASSHRGEFGGYTF; cdr3_nt: TGTGCCAGCAGCCACAGGGGGGAGTTCGGTGGCTACACCTTC
v_call: TRBV29-1; clone_size: -; d_call: TRBD1; j_call: TRBJ1-2; cdr3_aa: CSAGTAGGYTF; cdr3_nt: TGCAGCGCCGGGACAGCGGGTGGCTACACCTTC
v_call: TRBV18; clone_size: -; d_call: TRBD1; j_call: TRBJ1-5; cdr3_aa: CASSPSNRGGNQPQHF; cdr3_nt: TGTGCCAGCTCACCATCCAACAGGGGGGGCAATCAGCCCCAGCATTTT
v_call: TRBV5-5; clone_size: once; d_call: TRBD2; j_call: TRBJ2-5; cdr3_aa: CASILAGVTLQGTQYF; cdr3_nt: TGTGCCAGCATCTTGGCGGGGGTCACTCTGCAAGGGACCCAGTACTTC
v_call: TRBV25-1; clone_size: -; d_call: TRBD2; j_call: TRBJ2-5; cdr3_aa: CASSEAPGREETQYF; cdr3_nt: TGTGCCAGCAGTGAAGCCCCAGGGAGGGAAGAGACCCAGTACTTC
v_call: TRBV27; clone_size: few; d_call: TRBD2; j_call: TRBJ2-5; cdr3_aa: CASSLSGTSGGETQYF; cdr3_nt: TGTGCCAGCAGTTTATCAGGGACTAGCGGGGGGGAGACCCAGTACTTC
v_call: TRBV12-2; clone_size: -; d_call: -; j_call: TRBJ2-5; cdr3_aa: CASRLGHSYKRAQYF; cdr3_nt: TGTGCAAGTCGCTTAGGACATTCTTACAAGCGGGCCCAGTACTTC
v_call: TRBV29-1; clone_size: -; d_call: TRBD1; j_call: TRBJ2-3; cdr3_aa: CSGALGQGREDTQYF; cdr3_nt: TGCAGCGGCGCGCTAGGACAGGGCCGCGAGGATACGCAGTATTTT
v_call: TRBV2; clone_size: -; d_call: -; j_call: TRBJ2-7; cdr3_aa: CATSTDYEQYF; cdr3_nt: TGTGCCACTTCCACAGATTACGAGCAGTACTTC
v_call: TRBV5-5; clone_size: -; d_call: -; j_call: TRBJ2-5; cdr3_aa: CASSLGSGKETQYF; cdr3_nt: TGTGCCAGCAGCTTGGGTTCGGGAAAAGAGACCCAGTACTTC
v_call: TRBV5-4; clone_size: -; d_call: -; j_call: TRBJ2-7; cdr3_aa: CASSFWQGTYEQYF; cdr3_nt: TGTGCCAGCAGCTTCTGGCAGGGTACCTACGAGCAGTACTTC
v_call: TRBV7-9; clone_size: -; d_call: TRBD1; j_call: TRBJ1-2; cdr3_aa: CASSYDRAGGYTF; cdr3_nt: TGTGCCAGCAGCTATGACAGGGCGGGTGGCTACACCTTC
v_call: TRBV10-3; clone_size: few; d_call: -; j_call: TRBJ1-1; cdr3_aa: CAISAGLGEAFF; cdr3_nt: TGTGCCATCAGTGCAGGGCTTGGTGAAGCTTTCTTT
v_call: TRBV19; clone_size: -; d_call: -; j_call: TRBJ1-1; cdr3_aa: CASSRGQPNTEAFF; cdr3_nt: TGTGCCAGTAGTCGAGGACAGCCGAACACTGAAGCTTTCTTT
v_call: TRBV7-9; clone_size: -; d_call: -; j_call: TRBJ1-4; cdr3_aa: CASSLLVVWGKLWFF; cdr3_nt: TGTGCCAGCAGCTTATTGGTGGTTTGGGGCAAACTATGGTTTTTT
v_call: TRBV7-6; clone_size: -; d_call: -; j_call: TRBJ1-2; cdr3_aa: CASSPSQGPNYGYTF; cdr3_nt: TGTGCCAGCAGCCCCAGCCAGGGCCCCAACTATGGCTACACCTTC
v_call: TRBV9; clone_size: -; d_call: TRBD1; j_call: TRBJ2-1; cdr3_aa: CASSVGPHSYRGREQFF; cdr3_nt: TGTGCCAGCAGCGTAGGCCCCCATTCGTACAGGGGGCGGGAGCAGTTCTTC
v_call: TRBV28; clone_size: -; d_call: -; j_call: TRBJ1-4; cdr3_aa: CASSFAGASEKLFF; cdr3_nt: TGTGCCAGCAGTTTTGCGGGGGCGAGTGAAAAACTGTTTTTT
v_call: TRBV2; clone_size: -; d_call: -; j_call: TRBJ2-1; cdr3_aa: CASMSGNEQFF; cdr3_nt: TGTGCCAGCATGTCGGGCAATGAGCAGTTCTTC
v_call: TRBV6-5; clone_size: -; d_call: TRBD2; j_call: TRBJ2-7; cdr3_aa: CASRLTSVGYEQYF; cdr3_nt: TGTGCCAGCAGGCTAACTAGCGTGGGCTACGAGCAGTACTTC
v_call: TRBV5-4; clone_size: -; d_call: -; j_call: TRBJ1-2; cdr3_aa: CASRPRQGQAYGYTF; cdr3_nt: TGTGCCAGCAGGCCGCGCCAGGGGCAGGCCTATGGCTACACCTTC
v_call: TRBV2; clone_size: -; d_call: -; j_call: TRBJ1-5; cdr3_aa: CASSPYGRDQPQHF; cdr3_nt: TGTGCCAGCAGTCCCTACGGGAGGGATCAGCCCCAGCATTTT
v_call: TRBV5-6; clone_size: -; d_call: -; j_call: TRBJ1-2; cdr3_aa: CASSLGAQGSYGYTF; cdr3_nt: TGTGCCAGCAGCTTGGGGGCGCAGGGGTCCTATGGCTACACCTTC
v_call: TRBV30; clone_size: -; d_call: -; j_call: TRBJ1-5; cdr3_aa: CAWSLQGNQPQHF; cdr3_nt: TGTGCCTGGAGTCTCCAGGGTAACCAGCCCCAGCATTTT
v_call: TRBV30; clone_size: -; d_call: -; j_call: TRBJ1-1; cdr3_aa: CAWSVGGGENTEAFF; cdr3_nt: TGTGCCTGGAGTGTCGGTGGGGGCGAGAACACTGAAGCTTTCTTT
v_call: TRBV18; clone_size: -; d_call: TRBD1; j_call: TRBJ2-7; cdr3_aa: CASSPPGQTYEQYF; cdr3_nt: TGTGCCAGCTCACCCCCGGGACAGACCTACGAGCAGTACTTC
v_call: TRBV5-5; clone_size: -; d_call: TRBD1; j_call: TRBJ2-7; cdr3_aa: CASSAKGTGGVPYEQYF; cdr3_nt: TGTGCCAGCAGCGCTAAAGGGACAGGCGGGGTACCTTACGAGCAGTACTTC
v_call: TRBV19; clone_size: few; d_call: TRBD1; j_call: TRBJ1-2; cdr3_aa: CASSPQGAYYGYTF; cdr3_nt: TGTGCCAGTAGTCCACAGGGGGCTTACTATGGCTACACCTTC
v_call: TRBV11-3; clone_size: -; d_call: -; j_call: TRBJ2-3; cdr3_aa: CASSLGLGRTDTQYF; cdr3_nt: TGTGCCAGCAGCTTAGGGTTGGGGCGCACAGATACGCAGTATTTT
v_call: TRBV29-1; clone_size: -; d_call: -; j_call: TRBJ1-2; cdr3_aa: CSVGHTNYGYTF; cdr3_nt: TGCAGCGTTGGACACACTAACTATGGCTACACCTTC
v_call: TRBV10-2; clone_size: -; d_call: -; j_call: TRBJ2-3; cdr3_aa: CASRDRISADTQYF; cdr3_nt: TGCGCCAGCAGGGACAGAATAAGTGCAGATACGCAGTATTTT
v_call: TRBV5-1; clone_size: -; d_call: -; j_call: TRBJ1-1; cdr3_aa: CASSLQDSEAFF; cdr3_nt: TGCGCCAGCAGCTTGCAGGACAGTGAAGCTTTCTTT
v_call: TRBV13; clone_size: once; d_call: -; j_call: TRBJ2-7; cdr3_aa: CASSVSYEQYF; cdr3_nt: TGTGCCAGCAGCGTATCCTACGAGCAGTACTTC
v_call: TRBV6-1; clone_size: -; d_call: -; j_call: TRBJ2-1; cdr3_aa: CASSLDSRDEQFF; cdr3_nt: TGTGCCAGCTCCCTAGACAGTCGTGATGAGCAGTTCTTC
v_call: TRBV2; clone_size: -; d_call: -; j_call: TRBJ1-6; cdr3_aa: CASSGLRTENSPLHF; cdr3_nt: TGTGCCAGCAGTGGGCTACGGACTGAGAATTCACCCCTCCACTTT
v_call: TRBV18; clone_size: -; d_call: TRBD1; j_call: TRBJ1-5; cdr3_aa: CASSTGVYQPQHF; cdr3_nt: TGTGCCAGCTCAACAGGGGTATACCAGCCCCAGCATTTT
v_call: TRBV5-1; clone_size: -; d_call: -; j_call: TRBJ2-1; cdr3_aa: CASSFTSGSYNEQFF; cdr3_nt: TGCGCCAGCAGCTTCACAAGCGGCTCCTACAATGAGCAGTTCTTC